One and the same sample provided the 24 T cell receptor beta chains below, sequenced in a study of T cells in Graves' hyperthyroidism and ophthalmopathy. RNA transcripts were the template for amplifying TCR beta CDR3 regions. The primer set for the first-round RT-PCR of the TCR CDR3 was HTBI. TCRdb ran MiXCR on the multiplex PCR reads and lists one entry per CDR3 protein. The sample holds 400,000 or so distinct CDR3 sequences, around 15% seen once. The sample taken for sequencing was blood. Every receptor here comes from a man aged 45-65 years with Graves' ophthalmopathy.

On this clonotype itself: This CDR3 fails to terminate in the conserved phenylalanine or tryptophan, so it likely reflects a read error. J is TRBJ2-3 and V is TRBV2; 11 nucleotides match TRBD2. V trimming: 4 bases; J trimming: 5 bases; junction bases outside the gene matches: 8. The CDR3 contains 16 residues. In germline, CDR1 is SNHLY, CDR2 FYNNEI. This CDR3 is CASSGFLAGGKDTQYS. CDR3 in DNA: TGTGCCAGCAGTGGATTTCTAGCGGGAGGTAAAGATACGCAGTATTCT.

The chain carries TRBV5-4 and TRBJ2-3; 8 bases agree with TRBD2. V lost 3 bases and J lost 2; bases outside the gene matches: 5. The CDR3 totals 15 residues. Germline V CDR1 and CDR2: SGHNT, YYREEE (reference sequence). CDR3 nucleotide sequence: TGTGCCAGCAGCTATGCGGGACTAGACACAGATACGCAGTATTTT. It codes for CASSYAGLDTDTQYF.

CDR3 loop: CASSPDLAGGSTDTQYF. The CDR3 DNA follows: TGTGCCAGCAGCCCGGACCTAGCGGGAGGGAGCACAGATACGCAGTATTTT. This chain uses TRBV7-3 with TRBJ2-3; 12 nucleotides agree with TRBD2. Germline V gene sequence: CDR1 SGHTA, CDR2 FQGTGA. Germline trimming cut 5 bases from V and 0 bases from J; bases unmatched to any gene: 6. The CDR3 spans 17 residues.

This clonotype was recorded many times. The rearrangement joins TRBV10-3 to TRBJ2-3, with D unclear. V lost 0 bases and J 5 bases, leaving 3 bases between the germline ends. This CDR3 has 12 residues. The germline CDR1 and CDR2 sequences are ENHRY and SYGVKD. The CDR3 is CAISESGDTQYF. CDR3 nucleotides: TGTGCCATCAGTGAGTCTGGAGATACGCAGTATTTT.

This clonotype occurred many times. Mismatch with germline at one junction end may stem from a read error. The chain uses TRBV5-6 and TRBJ2-1; 16 bases are shared with TRBD2. Germline lookup yields CDR1 SGHDT and CDR2 YYEEEE. The CDR3 consists of 18 residues. DNA for the CDR3: TGTGCCAGCAGCTTGGCCGGGACTAGCGGGAGGGCCTCTAATGCGCAGTTCTTC. It encodes CASSLAGTSGRASNAQFF. Full variable domain (outside the CDR3, taken from reference TRBV5-6 and TRBJ2-1): DAGVTQSPTHLIKTRGQQVTLRCSPKSGHDTVSWYQQALGQGPQFIFQYYEEEERQRGNFPDRFSGHQFPNYSSELNVNALLLGDSALYLCASSLAGTSGRASNAQFFGPGTRLTVL.

There are many counts of this clonotype. The genes are TRBV20-1 and TRBJ2-3; 11 bases fit TRBD2. This CDR3 region has 16 residues. V shed 3 bases and J 4 bases; nucleotides not matched to a gene: 9. CDR1 is DFQATT and CDR2 is SNEGSKA in the germline V gene (reference sequence). The CDR3 sequence is CSARGPLAGGPDTQYF. The CDR3 coding sequence is TGCAGTGCTAGGGGCCCGCTAGCGGGAGGCCCAGATACGCAGTATTTT.

The chain carries TRBV11-2 and TRBJ2-5; 9 nucleotides line up with TRBD2. Trimming took 4 bases from V and 1 from J; bases not matched to a gene: 7. This CDR3 comprises 16 residues. Per the germline V gene, CDR1 is SGHAT and CDR2 is FQNNGV. The CDR3, as DNA: TGTGCCAGCAGCTCACTTAGCGGGAGAACCCAAGAGACCCAGTACTTC. Protein: CASSSLSGRTQETQYF.

This clonotype was counted at least ten times. The chain couples TRBV27 to TRBJ2-7; TRBD2 matches 13 bases. V lost 5 bases and J lost 4; bases outside the gene matches: 8. CDR1 MNHEY and CDR2 SMNVEV come from the germline V gene (reference sequence). This CDR3 is built from 16 residues. CDR3 sequence reads: CASSTPRTSGSYEQYF. The CDR3 coding sequence is TGTGCCAGCAGTACCCCCCGGACTAGCGGGAGTTACGAGCAGTACTTC.

Many counts were recorded for this clonotype. The chain is built from TRBV29-1 and TRBJ1-3; D unclear. Germline V lookup: CDR1 SQVTM, CDR2 ANQGSEA. This CDR3 comprises 12 residues. V gave up 7 bases and J gave up 1 base, with 8 bases separating them. The CDR3 region is CSAGVSGNTIYF. CDR3 coding DNA: TGCAGCGCTGGGGTATCTGGAAACACCATATATTTT.

In this sample, this clonotype turned up a few times. This sequence joins TRBV7-2 and TRBJ2-4; 9 bases line up with TRBD2. Germline V gives CDR1 SGHTA, CDR2 FQGNSA. The junction had 4 bases not matched to a gene; V was cut back by 1 base and J by 6 bases. This CDR3 has 15 amino acids. The CDR3 DNA follows: TGTGCCAGCAGCTTAGGTCCAGCGGGAGGAAACATTCAGTACTTC. Its protein is CASSLGPAGGNIQYF.

The rearrangement uses TRBV20-1 and TRBJ2-5; TRBD1 matches at 7 bases. The V gene's germline CDR1 is DFQATT and CDR2 SNEGSKA (reference sequence). The CDR3 is made up of 15 amino acids. The trim removed 4 bases at V and 0 bases at J, leaving 8 bases unmatched. DNA of the CDR3: TGCAGTGCTAAAACCGGGACAGATAACCAAGAGACCCAGTACTTC. Its translation: CSAKTGTDNQETQYF.

The sample holds many counts of this clonotype. Here the CDR3 reads CASSGDSKGNYNEQFF. The CDR3 DNA sequence: TGTGCCAGCAGTGGAGACTCAAAGGGGAATTACAATGAGCAGTTCTTC. V usage is TRBV6-5 and J usage is TRBJ2-1; tentative D call: TRBD1 (5 bases). This CDR3 contains 16 residues. V was trimmed by 5 bases and J by 4 bases, leaving 18 bases between them. The V gene's germline CDR1 is MNHEY and CDR2 SVGAGI.

This clonotype was observed a few times. Given a much more abundant clone one base away, this may be a read error. The rearrangement uses TRBV7-9 and TRBJ2-5, with TRBD2 as a possible D gene (5 bases). Per the germline V gene, CDR1 is SEHNR and CDR2 is FQNEAQ (reference sequence). The CDR3 is made up of 15 amino acids. CDR3 coding DNA: TGTGCCAGCAGCTTAGAGGACTGGAGAAAGGAGACCCGGTACTTC. Translating gives CASSLEDWRKETRYF.

This clonotype was counted a single time. The V gene is TRBV5-1, the J gene TRBJ1-6, with unresolved D. Germline-derived CDR1 and CDR2 are SGHRS and YFSETQ. The CDR3 is made up of 14 amino acids. V gave up 3 bases and J gave up 6 bases, with 10 bases separating them. The CDR3 spells CASSSAVRNSPLHF. CDR3 DNA: TGCGCCAGCAGCTCGGCAGTCCGTAATTCACCCCTCCACTTT.

This clonotype was detected ten times or more. This rearrangement joins TRBV5-1 to TRBJ1-2; TRBD1 matches 7 bases. The CDR3 is made up of 13 amino acids. Germline trimming cut 4 bases from V and 4 bases from J; bases unmatched to any gene: 4. The germline V gene has CDR1 SGHRS and CDR2 YFSETQ. The CDR3 is CASSQTGAYGYTF. As DNA, the CDR3 is TGCGCCAGCAGCCAAACAGGGGCCTATGGCTACACCTTC.

This clonotype turned up a few times. V and J are TRBV5-1 and TRBJ2-7; a weak D match, TRBD1 (7 bases). The CDR3 extends over 15 amino acids. The germline CDR1 and CDR2 sequences are SGHRS and YFSETQ. Trimming pared 1 base from V and 5 bases from J, leaving 16 bases between. The DNA of the CDR3 is TGCGCCAGCAGCTTGCAGGGGGGAACCCTCCACGAGCAGTACTTC. Its translation is CASSLQGGTLHEQYF.

To note about this clonotype: A much larger clone lies one base from this, so it may be a read error. J is TRBJ2-3 and V is TRBV20-1; D is unresolved. Deletions cut 3 bases from V and 2 bases from J, with 12 bases between. CDR1 DFQATT and CDR2 SNEGSKA come from the germline V gene (reference sequence). This CDR3 is built from 14 residues. CDR3 coding DNA: TGCAGTGCTAGTTTTGGGTGGGCCACAGATACGCAGTATTTT. It codes for CSASFGWATDTQYF.

This clonotype was detected many times. J is TRBJ2-7 and V is TRBV2; D call uncertain. The CDR3 is made up of 11 amino acids. CDR1 is SNHLY, CDR2 FYNNEI, per germline. V was shortened by 5 bases and J by 0 bases, with 2 bases between the two germline ends. The CDR3 region is CASSTSYEQYF. The CDR3 coding sequence is TGTGCCAGCAGTACCTCCTACGAGCAGTACTTC.

This clonotype was seen ten or more times. The rearrangement joins TRBV5-1 to TRBJ2-1; the D call may be TRBD1 or TRBD2 (5 bases each). Germline loops: CDR1 SGHRS, CDR2 YFSETQ. Trimming took off 5 bases at V and 3 bases at J, with 15 bases between the two ends. The length of the CDR3 is 15 residues. Here the CDR3 DNA reads TGCGCCAGCAGTCCCGGGACCCAGAACTACAATGAGCAGTTCTTC. Its translation: CASSPGTQNYNEQFF.

V is TRBV7-9 and J is TRBJ1-1, with D possibly matching TRBD1 (5 bases). This CDR3 spans 16 amino acids. V was clipped by 3 bases and J by 8 bases, with 22 bases between them. CDR1 is SEHNR, CDR2 FQNEAQ, per germline (reference sequence). The CDR3 reads CASSFSGEIPGSEAFF. In DNA form, the CDR3 reads TGTGCCAGCAGCTTTTCGGGGGAAATCCCAGGATCAGAAGCTTTCTTT.

This clonotype showed up many times. The gene calls are TRBV2 and TRBJ2-7; D possibly matches TRBD1 or TRBD2 (6 bases each). Germline assignment: CDR1 SNHLY and CDR2 FYNNEI. V lost 3 bases, J lost 1 base, and 22 bases lay in between. The CDR3 contains 18 residues. The CDR3 reads CASSDLGGAVLKSYEQYF. CDR3 nucleotide sequence: TGTGCCAGCAGTGACCTCGGGGGCGCAGTCCTAAAATCCTACGAGCAGTACTTC.

The rearrangement links TRBV7-9 to TRBJ2-3, with 9 bases lining up with TRBD2. Germline V gene lookup returns CDR1 SEHNR and CDR2 FQNEAQ (reference sequence). J was trimmed by 5 bases and V by 4 bases; bases with no gene match: 7. The CDR3 is 15 residues long. This CDR3 reads CASSSGGRVRDTQYF. CDR3 in DNA: TGTGCCAGCAGCTCGGGCGGGAGGGTTAGAGATACGCAGTATTTT.

The table lists this clonotype with many counts. The chain couples TRBV18 to TRBJ1-1; D may be TRBD1 (5 bases). The V end lost 2 bases, the J end lost 4 bases, and 11 bases lay between the germline ends. The V gene's germline CDR1 is KGHSH and CDR2 LQKENI. The CDR3 is 14 amino acids. In DNA form, the CDR3 reads TGTGCCAGCTCACCAATCGGGGGTGGCACTGAAGCTTTCTTT. Translation gives CASSPIGGGTEAFF.

This clonotype was recorded a few times. The genes are TRBV28 and TRBJ2-1; D gene unclear. V was shortened by 3 bases and J by 12 bases, with 12 bases between the two germline ends. The CDR3 loop spans 12 amino acids. CDR1 and CDR2 from the germline V gene are MDHEN and SYDVKM. CDR3 nucleotides: TGTGCCAGCAGTTTGGTAGGGTTATCGCAGTTCTTC. Translated, it gives CASSLVGLSQFF. The full variable domain, rest sourced from reference TRBV28 and TRBJ2-1, is DVKVTQSSRYLVKRTGEKVFLECVQDMDHENMFWYRQDPGLGLRLIYFSYDVKMKEKGDIPEGYSVSREKKERFSLILESASTNQTSMYLCASSLVGLSQFFGPGTRLTVL.